This TCR beta chain was sequenced for a study of blood T cell repertoires in COVID-19. Study overall: Collection of acute and convalescent COVID-19 samples took place in the United States, Italy and Spain. PBMCs, B-cell-depleted T cells, or T cells were the source of the cDNA or gDNA that made up the material.

The ends lost 4 bases at V and 0 bases at J; junction bases unmatched: 13. The CDR3 runs to 18 residues. Germline CDR1 SEHNR, CDR2 FQNEAQ (reference sequence). Original data processing: Reference gene primer amplification gave estimated nucleated cell counts. Libraries were prepared by immunoSEQ multiplex PCR; TCRdb keeps only in-frame clonotypes and omits some of them. The DNA was the basis for D and trimming; V, J and clone size are from that table. The sample records 40,000 or so clones, about 92% being singletons. The genes are TRBV7-9 and TRBJ2-3; 7 bases match TRBD2. The clonotype originates from a human donor in a cohort sampled during active COVID-19. Sequences were obtained from peripheral blood. CDR3 sequence (DNA): TGTGCCAGCAGCTCCCGACCCCATTTAGCGGGTAGCACAGATACGCAGTATTTT. It yields the protein CASSSRPHLAGSTDTQYF. The full variable domain, with the rest looked up from reference TRBV7-9 and TRBJ2-3, is DTGVSQNPRHKITKRGQNVTFRCDPISEHNRLYWYRQTLGQGPEFLTYFQNEAQLEKSRLLSDRFSAERPKGSFSTLEIQRTEQGDSAMYLCASSSRPHLAGSTDTQYFGPGTRLTVL.